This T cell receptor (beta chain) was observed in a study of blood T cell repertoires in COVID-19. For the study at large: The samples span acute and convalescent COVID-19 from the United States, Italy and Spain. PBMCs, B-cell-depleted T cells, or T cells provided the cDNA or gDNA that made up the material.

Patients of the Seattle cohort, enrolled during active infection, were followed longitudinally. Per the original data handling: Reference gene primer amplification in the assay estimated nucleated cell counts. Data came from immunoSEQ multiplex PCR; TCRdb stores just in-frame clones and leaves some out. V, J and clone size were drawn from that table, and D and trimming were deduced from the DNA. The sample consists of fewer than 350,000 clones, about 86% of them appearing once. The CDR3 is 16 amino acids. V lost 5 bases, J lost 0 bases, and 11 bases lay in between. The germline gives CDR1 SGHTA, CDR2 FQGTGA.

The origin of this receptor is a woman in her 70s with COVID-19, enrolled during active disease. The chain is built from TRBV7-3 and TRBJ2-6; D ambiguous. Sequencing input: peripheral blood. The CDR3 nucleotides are TGTGCCAGCAGCCCCGTCCCGAGCTCTGGGGCCAACGTCCTGACTTTC. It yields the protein CASSPVPSSGANVLTF.